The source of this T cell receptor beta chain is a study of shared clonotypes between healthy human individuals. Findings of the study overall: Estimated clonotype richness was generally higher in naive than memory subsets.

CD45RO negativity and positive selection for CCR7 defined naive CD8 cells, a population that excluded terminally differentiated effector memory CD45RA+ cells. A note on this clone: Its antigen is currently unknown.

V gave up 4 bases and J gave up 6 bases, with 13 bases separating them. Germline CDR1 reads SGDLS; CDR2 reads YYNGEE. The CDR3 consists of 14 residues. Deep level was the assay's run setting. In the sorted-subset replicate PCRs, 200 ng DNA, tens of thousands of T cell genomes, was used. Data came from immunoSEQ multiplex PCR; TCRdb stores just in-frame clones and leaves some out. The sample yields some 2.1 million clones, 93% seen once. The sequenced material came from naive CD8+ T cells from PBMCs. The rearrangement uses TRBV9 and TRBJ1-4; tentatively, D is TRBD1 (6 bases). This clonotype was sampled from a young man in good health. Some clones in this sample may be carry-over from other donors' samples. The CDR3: CASSPRGTYEKLFF. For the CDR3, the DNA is TGTGCCAGCAGCCCCAGGGGCACCTATGAAAAACTGTTTTTT. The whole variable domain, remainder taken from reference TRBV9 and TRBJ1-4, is DSGVTQTPKHLITATGQRVTLRCSPRSGDLSVYWYQQSLDQGLQFLIQYYNGEERAKGNILERFSAQQFPDLHSELNLSSLELGDSALYFCASSPRGTYEKLFFGSGTQLSVL.